Below, one TCR beta chain is given with its context. This entry comes from a study of shared clonotypes between healthy human individuals. As handled by the study authors: ImmunoSEQ output held junction-only sequences without quality scores, so filtering differed. TCRdb's table, derived via immunoSEQ multiplex PCR, lists solely in-frame clones and lacks some. V and J calls and clone size are those listed in that table; D and trimming were worked out from the DNA. The sample includes under 600,000 clones, just over 75% of them seen just once. The CDR3 extends over 16 amino acids. Germline V gene lookup returns CDR1 GTSNPN and CDR2 SVGIG (reference sequence). V dropped 2 bases and J dropped 1 base, with 17 bases sitting between them.

Sequenced: PBMCs. The TCR was taken from a woman in her forties in good health. Some clones in this sample may be carry-over from other donors' samples. This rearrangement joins TRBV30 to TRBJ1-1, with a weak D call TRBD1 (6 bases). For the CDR3, the DNA is TGTGCCTGGAGTAGGGGGGGACAATTTGAGAACACTGAAGCTTTCTTT. Translated: CAWSRGGQFENTEAFF.